This T cell receptor beta chain was found in a study of Ad26.COV2.S vaccination and SARS-CoV-2 variants. Study information: Ad26.COV2.S shots went into the muscle once or twice, 56 days apart.

About this clone: The antigen is unknown.

The treatment is: about 20 received Ad26.COV2.S at low or high dose, single or two shots; about five received placebo; per-sample allocation not given. The study sampled participants on day 63 after the first vaccine or placebo injection. Findings of the study overall: Across vaccine and placebo recipients, the breadth of non-spike TCRs was similar.

Using immunoSEQ multiplex PCR, the repertoire was profiled, and TCRdb retains in-frame clones only, with some absent. Seen here are approximately 250,000 clones, around 88% observed once, and the top ten hold roughly 3%. V was shortened by 5 bases and J by 0 bases, with 17 bases between the two germline ends. Germline V gene data show CDR1 as SGHVS and CDR2 as FNYEAQ. This CDR3 contains 17 residues. The chain has TRBV7-6 and TRBJ1-3; D is perhaps TRBD1 (6 bases). This sequence was found in a person between 18 and 60 years old who received the Ad26.COV2.S COVID-19 vaccine or a placebo. Sample: peripheral blood, taken in a trial of Ad26.COV2.S vaccine versus placebo. The CDR3 region is CASSTVHRDNSGNTIYF. CDR3 sequence (DNA): TGTGCCAGCAGCACAGTGCACAGGGATAACTCTGGAAACACCATATATTTT.